This T cell receptor (beta chain) appears in the sequencing data of a study of blood T cells in healthy people across ages. Overall study findings and caveats: Observed TCR beta diversity per million T cells went down as age went up. This fall followed a roughly linear course with age. Shifts in expanded clonotypes may have been confounded by donor CMV status, which was unknown.

Every participating donor contributed about 10 milliliters of peripheral blood through a draw. Germline lookup yields CDR1 LGHDT and CDR2 YNNKEL (reference sequence). The germline V and J ends were trimmed by 4 bases and 7 bases, with 13 bases remaining between them. The CDR3 sequence is 14 residues long. Concerning this clonotype itself: The antigen remains undetermined.

With a J-beta primer mix and a sample-barcoded 5' primer, a second PCR ran about 7 to 12 cycles. TCRdb analysed the 5' RACE reads with MiXCR anew, one entry per CDR3 protein. The data show approximately 790,000 distinct CDR3 sequences, with 62% seen just once and around a quarter held by the top ten. Input material: blood. The TCR sequence derives from a man aged 25-45 years in good health. The rearrangement joins TRBV3-1 to TRBJ2-2, with a possible D match to TRBD1 (5 bases). CDR3 sequence (DNA): TGTGCCAGCAGCCGTCCAGGGCTTAACGGGGAGCTGTTTTTT. Its translation is CASSRPGLNGELFF.